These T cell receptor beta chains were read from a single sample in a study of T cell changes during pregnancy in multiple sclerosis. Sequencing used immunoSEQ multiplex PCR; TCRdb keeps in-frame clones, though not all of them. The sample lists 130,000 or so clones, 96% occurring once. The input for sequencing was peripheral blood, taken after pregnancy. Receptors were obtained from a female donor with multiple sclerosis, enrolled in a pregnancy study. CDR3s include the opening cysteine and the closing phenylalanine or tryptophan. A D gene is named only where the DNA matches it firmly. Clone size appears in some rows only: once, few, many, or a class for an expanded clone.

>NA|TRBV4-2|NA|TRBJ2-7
TGTGCCAGCAGCCAAGATGAACAGGGCTACGAGCAGTACTTC
CASSQDEQGYEQYF
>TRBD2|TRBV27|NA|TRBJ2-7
TGTGCCAGCAGTTCGGGACTAGCGGGAGGCGAGCAGTACTTC
CASSSGLAGGEQYF
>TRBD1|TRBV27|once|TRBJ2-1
TGTGCCAGCAGTGATCGGGACAGGGAGATCAAGCAGTTCTTC
CASSDRDREIKQFF
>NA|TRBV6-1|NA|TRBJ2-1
TGTGCCAGCAGTGAGCAGGGTACCTACAATGAGCAGTTCTTC
CASSEQGTYNEQFF
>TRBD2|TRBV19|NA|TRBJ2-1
TGTGCCAGTAGTATTAGTAGCGGGAAAGGAGGGAATGAGCAGTTCTTC
CASSISSGKGGNEQFF
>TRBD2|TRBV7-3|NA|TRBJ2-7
TGTGCCAGCAGCCCTCCGATGGCGGGAGGCCTTCTGTGTGAGCAGTACTTC
CASSPPMAGGLLCEQYF
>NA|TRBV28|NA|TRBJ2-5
TGTGCCAGCAGCCCGGGGGTAGCGGTACAAGAGACCCAGTACTTC
CASSPGVAVQETQYF
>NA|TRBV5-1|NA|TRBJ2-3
TGCGCCAGCAGCTTGGAGCGGCAGTACACAGATACGCAGTATTTT
CASSLERQYTDTQYF
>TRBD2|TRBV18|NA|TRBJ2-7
TGTGCCAGCTCACCGATAGCGGGAGCTTTGGTCGAGCAGTACTTC
CASSPIAGALVEQYF
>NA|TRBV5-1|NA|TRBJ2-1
TGCGCCAGCACCCTCGGCAATGAGCAGTTCTTC
CASTLGNEQFF
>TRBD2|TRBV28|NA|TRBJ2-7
TGTGCCAGCAGTTCCTCCCGCATCTCTAGCGGGGTAATCTCCTACGAGCAGTACTTC
CASSSSRISSGVISYEQYF
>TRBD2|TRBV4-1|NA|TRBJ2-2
TGCGCCAGCAGTACTCTATCTAGCGGGAGATTTGTAGGCACCGGGGAGCTGTTTTTT
CASSTLSSGRFVGTGELFF
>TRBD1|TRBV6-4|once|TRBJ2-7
TGTGCCAGGGACAGGAGCTCCTACGAGCAGTACTTC
CARDRSSYEQYF
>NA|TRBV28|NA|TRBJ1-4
TGTGCCACCACCGGGGGGTTTAATGAAAAACTGTTTTTT
CATTGGFNEKLFF
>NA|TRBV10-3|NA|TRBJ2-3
TGTGCCATCAGTGAGTTGGAGGGGTCTACGCAGTATTTT
CAISELEGSTQYF
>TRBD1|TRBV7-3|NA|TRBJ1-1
TGTGCCAGCAGCTTAGACGGGACAGTGAACACTGAAGCTTTCTTT
CASSLDGTVNTEAFF
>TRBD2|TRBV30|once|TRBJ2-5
TGTGCCTCAACTACATACCGAAGCGGGAGCGGGGAGACCCAGTACTTC
CASTTYRSGSGETQYF
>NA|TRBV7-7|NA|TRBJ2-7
TGTGCTAGCAGCTTAGCCCAGGGAGGAACCTACGAGCAGTACTTC
CASSLAQGGTYEQYF
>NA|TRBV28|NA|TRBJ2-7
TGTGCCAGCCGGGCGCCGGACAGCGCGGAATACGAGCAGTACTTC
CASRAPDSAEYEQYF
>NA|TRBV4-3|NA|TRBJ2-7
TGCGCCAGCAGCCAAGATCTCACAGGAACCTACGAGCAGTACTTC
CASSQDLTGTYEQYF
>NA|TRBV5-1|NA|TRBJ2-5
TGCGCCAGCAGCGAGGCAGGGCTATCGGAGACCCAGTACTTC
CASSEAGLSETQYF
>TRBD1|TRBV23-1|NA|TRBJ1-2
TGCGCCAGCAGTCGTCAGGGGGAGGACTATGGCTACACCTTC
CASSRQGEDYGYTF
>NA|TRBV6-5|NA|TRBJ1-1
TGTGCCAGCAGTTACTCGGCAGGATGGGAAGCTTTCTTT
CASSYSAGWEAFF
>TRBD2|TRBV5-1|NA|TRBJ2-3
TGCGCCAGCAGCGAGGGGGGACTAGCATCGGATACGCAGTATTTT
CASSEGGLASDTQYF
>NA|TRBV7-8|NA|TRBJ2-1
TGTGCCAGCAGCCCCATGGAGGATGAGCAGTTCTTC
CASSPMEDEQFF
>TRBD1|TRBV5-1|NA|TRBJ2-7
TGCGCCAGCAGCTTGGTGGGACAGGCCTACGAGCAGTACTTC
CASSLVGQAYEQYF
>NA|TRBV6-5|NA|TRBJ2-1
TGTGCCAGCAGTTACACGGACTACTCTTCTTACAATGAGCAGTTCTTC
CASSYTDYSSYNEQFF
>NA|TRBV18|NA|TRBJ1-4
TGTGCCAGCTCACCAGGGGGCGATAATGAAAAACTGTTTTTT
CASSPGGDNEKLFF
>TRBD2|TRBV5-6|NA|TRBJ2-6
TGTGCCAGCAGCTGGCGACTAGCGGGTAGCTCTGGGGCCAACGTCCTGACTTTC
CASSWRLAGSSGANVLTF